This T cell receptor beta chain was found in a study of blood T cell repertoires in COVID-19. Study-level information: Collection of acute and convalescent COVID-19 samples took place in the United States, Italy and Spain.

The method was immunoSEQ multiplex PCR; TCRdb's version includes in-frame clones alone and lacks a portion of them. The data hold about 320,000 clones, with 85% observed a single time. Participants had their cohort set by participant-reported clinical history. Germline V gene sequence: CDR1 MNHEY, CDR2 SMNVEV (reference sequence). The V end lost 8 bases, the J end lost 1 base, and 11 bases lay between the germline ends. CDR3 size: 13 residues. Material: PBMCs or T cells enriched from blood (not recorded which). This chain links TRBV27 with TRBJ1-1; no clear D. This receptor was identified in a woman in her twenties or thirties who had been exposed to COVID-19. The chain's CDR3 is CASSQYSNTEAFF. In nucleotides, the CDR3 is TGTGCCAGCTCCCAATACTCGAACACTGAAGCTTTCTTT.